The clone carrying this T cell receptor beta chain has only a few counts. These data are taken from a study of CD8 T cells in ankylosing spondylitis. The CDR3 sequence is 14 residues long. Germline V gene sequence: CDR1 SGHAT, CDR2 FQNNGV. V shed 5 bases and J 11 bases; nucleotides not matched to a gene: 9. TCRdb used MiXCR to reprocess the 5' RACE reads, holding one entry per CDR3 protein. The sample contains about 280,000 distinct CDR3 sequences, approximately 20% of which appear only once. Material: blood, either unsorted or a sorted T cell fraction (not recorded which). This sequence originates from a male donor with ankylosing spondylitis or in good health (not recorded which). This sequence joins TRBV11-2 and TRBJ1-3; 10 nucleotides agree with TRBD1. CDR3 DNA sequence: TGTGCCAGCAGCCTCATACCGGGACAGGGGCCCATATATTTT. Its protein product is CASSLIPGQGPIYF.